This T cell receptor beta chain was retrieved from a study of neoadjuvant nivolumab and ipilimumab in lung cancer. The protocol was immunoSEQ multiplex PCR, while the TCRdb copy is restricted to in-frame clones and leaves out a portion. Altogether about 7,700 clones are present, 89% being singletons, with the ten largest covering approximately 2.4%. Specimen: tumor tissue, collected after neoadjuvant nivolumab, alone or with ipilimumab, at or shortly before surgery. The clonotype originates from an adult with non-small cell lung cancer. Some clones in this sample may be carry-over from other donors' samples.

As DNA, the CDR3 is TGCGCCAGCAGCTCATTACAGGCAAGCTCCTACAATGAGCAGTTCTTC. Translation: CASSSLQASSYNEQFF. This sequence joins TRBV5-1 and TRBJ2-1; a weak D match, TRBD1 (5 bases). CDR3 length: 16 amino acids. Trimming took 3 bases from V and 0 from J, leaving 13 bases between them. From germline, CDR1 is SGHRS and CDR2 YFSETQ.